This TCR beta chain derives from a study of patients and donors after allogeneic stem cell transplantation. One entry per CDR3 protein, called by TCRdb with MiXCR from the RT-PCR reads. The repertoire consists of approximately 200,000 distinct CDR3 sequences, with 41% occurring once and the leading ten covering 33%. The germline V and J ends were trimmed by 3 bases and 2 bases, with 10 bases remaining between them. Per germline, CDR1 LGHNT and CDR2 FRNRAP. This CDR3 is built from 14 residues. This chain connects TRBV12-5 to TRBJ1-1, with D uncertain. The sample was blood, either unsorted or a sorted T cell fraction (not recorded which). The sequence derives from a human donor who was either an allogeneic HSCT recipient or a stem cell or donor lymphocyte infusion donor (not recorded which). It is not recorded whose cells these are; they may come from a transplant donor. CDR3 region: CASGFGGFNTEAFF. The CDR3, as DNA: TGTGCTAGTGGTTTTGGAGGGTTTAACACTGAAGCTTTCTTT.